Detailed here is one T cell receptor (beta chain). Its matching antigen is unknown. Assembly of TCR beta libraries relied on iRepertoire HTBI primers together with Arm-PCR of CDR3 regions. One entry per CDR3 protein results from TCRdb running MiXCR on the multiplex PCR reads. Found here are 400,000 to 500,000 distinct CDR3 sequences, roughly 15% of them singletons; the top ten hold about 15%. This record belongs to a study of regulatory T cells in long-lasting Graves disease. Time point described: newly diagnosed GD, antithyroid drugs for less than 3 months. From RNA extracted from PBMCs, the TCR library was made. Regarding the study as a whole: Persistent disease was associated with favored TRBV28 usage and with favored use of TRBJ1-2 and TRBJ2-5.

The CDR3 covers 15 residues. Germline CDR1 SEHNR, CDR2 FQNEAQ (reference sequence). V lost 6 bases to trimming and J lost 2 bases, with 16 bases between them. These data also formed part of another study, on T cells in Graves' hyperthyroidism and ophthalmopathy. This second report adds: HTBI primers were the set used in a first-round RT-PCR of the TCR CDR3. Researchers report that a 13 V-J model separated ophthalmopathy from stable hyperthyroidism. Ophthalmopathy was identified by the model a median around 6 months ahead of onset.

This clonotype was obtained from a woman in her 50s with Graves disease. The sequencing used peripheral blood mononuclear cells (PBMCs), collected at new diagnosis, from a patient treated with antithyroid drugs. The rearrangement links TRBV7-9 to TRBJ2-5, with D unresolved. The CDR3 spells CASRPTGQEQETQYF. CDR3 nucleotide sequence: TGTGCCAGCAGACCTACTGGGCAGGAACAAGAGACCCAGTACTTC. Variable domain in full (rest from reference TRBV7-9 and TRBJ2-5): DTGVSQNPRHKITKRGQNVTFRCDPISEHNRLYWYRQTLGQGPEFLTYFQNEAQLEKSRLLSDRFSAERPKGSFSTLEIQRTEQGDSAMYLCASRPTGQEQETQYFGPGTRLLVL.